This T cell receptor beta chain was sequenced for a study of identical twins. CDR3 length equals 14 residues. Between the trimmed V and J ends, which lost 4 bases and 7 bases, there was a span of 17 bases. Germline lookup yields CDR1 DFQATT and CDR2 SNEGSKA (reference sequence). There were only healthy Caucasians among the donors. Study-wide results and limits: Cross-sectional statistics, not tracking of the same donors, supported the conclusions. Carriage of fewer insertions was seen in abundant cord blood beta clonotypes, whereas memory repertoires showed none.

This clonotype was seen at least ten times. Its matching antigen is unknown. TCRdb analysed the 5' RACE reads with MiXCR anew, one entry per CDR3 protein. The sample lists around 480,000 distinct CDR3 sequences; 13% to 15% were seen once. The sample also formed part of further work on yellow fever vaccine responses in identical twins.

This rearrangement joins TRBV20-1 to TRBJ2-1, with D possibly matching TRBD2 (5 bases). Material: CD4+ T cells sorted from blood. The receptor was isolated from a woman aged 18 to 35 in good health. In DNA form, the CDR3 reads TGCAGTGCTATCTCTAGCACCGTATTTAATGAGCAGTTCTTC. It encodes CSAISSTVFNEQFF.